This T cell receptor (beta chain) was sequenced during a study of cytomegalovirus exposure and HLA in healthy donors. Both 60 Vbeta primers and 13 Jbeta primers went into the PCR. This table comes from immunoSEQ multiplex PCR, and its TCRdb copy is limited to in-frame clones, with some not included. Of more than 95,000 clones listed, roughly a tenth were seen once; the top ten hold around 5.9%. Concerning this clone: The antigen remains undetermined.

Overall study results and limits: Rare TCR sequences predominated, though certain public TCRs were found in many donors.

The ends lost 3 bases at V and 1 base at J; junction bases unmatched: 4. Germline V lookup: CDR1 SGHDN, CDR2 FVKESK. The CDR3 is 16 amino acids. This clonotype originated in a man aged 40-55 years in good health and CMV-seropositive. Sequenced sample: PBMCs. V gene TRBV14 combines with J gene TRBJ2-2, with 8 bases fitting TRBD1. The CDR3 bases are TGTGCCAGCAGCCACCCCGGGACAGGGAACACCGGGGAGCTGTTTTTT. Its translation is CASSHPGTGNTGELFF. The variable domain in full, completed from reference TRBV14 and TRBJ2-2, reads EAGVTQFPSHSVIEKGQTVTLRCDPISGHDNLYWYRRVMGKEIKFLLHFVKESKQDESGMPNNRFLAERTGGTYSTLKVQPAELEDSGVYFCASSHPGTGNTGELFFGEGSRLTVL.